One sample yielded the 5 T cell receptor beta chains listed below, sequenced in a study of CD8 T cells in ankylosing spondylitis. The antigens these receptors bind are not known. Points from the study as a whole: Among TCR beta sequences, a motif of roughly 8 highly homologous variants appeared characteristic of ankylosing spondylitis blood.

MiXCR, applied by TCRdb to the 5' RACE reads, yields one record per CDR3 protein. The data contain around 440,000 distinct CDR3 sequences, 15% to 20% of them singletons. Sequencing used blood, either unsorted or a sorted T cell fraction (not recorded which). These receptors originate from a male donor with ankylosing spondylitis.

The genes are TRBV6-5 and TRBJ1-1; no definite D call. Germline V gene sequence: CDR1 MNHEY, CDR2 SVGAGI. The CDR3 is 15 amino acids. V lost 0 bases and J 0 bases, leaving 8 bases between the germline ends. The CDR3 DNA reads as TGTGCCAGCAGTTACTCGTGGCAGATGAACACTGAAGCTTTCTTT. Translated, it gives CASSYSWQMNTEAFF.

This chain joins TRBV30 and TRBJ2-1; the D is unclear. The CDR3 has 12 residues. Trimming cost V 2 bases and J 0 bases, with 2 bases left between them. Looked up from germline, CDR1 is GTSNPN and CDR2 is SVGIG (reference sequence). The CDR3 here is CAWSPSYNEQFF. The CDR3 DNA is TGTGCCTGGAGTCCCTCCTACAATGAGCAGTTCTTC. The variable domain in full, completed from reference TRBV30 and TRBJ2-1, reads SQTIHQWPATLVQPVGSPLSLECTVEGTSNPNLYWYRQAAGRGLQLLFYSVGIGQISSEVPQNLSASRPQDRQFILSSKKLLLSDSGFYLCAWSPSYNEQFFGPGTRLTVL.

The CDR3 reads CASSLARIFYEQYF. In nucleotides, the CDR3 is TGTGCCAGCAGTTTAGCCAGGATCTTCTACGAGCAGTACTTC. The rearrangement links TRBV12-3 or TRBV12-4 to TRBJ2-7, with unresolved D. The CDR3 is 14 residues long. The V gene lost 0 bases and the J gene lost 3 bases, with 9 bases spanning the gap.

This clonotype was detected a few times. This chain links TRBV12-3 or TRBV12-4 with TRBJ2-1, with 9 bases matching TRBD2. The CDR3 is made up of 16 amino acids. V lost 4 bases and J lost 5; bases outside the gene matches: 9. The CDR3 region is CASSSPTAGGDNEQFF. As DNA, the CDR3 is TGTGCCAGCAGTTCCCCGACAGCGGGGGGCGACAATGAGCAGTTCTTC.

This clonotype was recorded a few times. J is TRBJ2-2 and V is TRBV5-1, with D maybe TRBD2 (6 bases). Trimming removed 7 bases from V and 6 bases from J, with 10 bases in between. CDR3 length equals 12 residues. Germline CDR1 and CDR2: SGHRS and YFSETQ. Written as DNA, the CDR3 is TGCGCCAGCGCAACGGGGGCCGGGGAGCTGTTTTTT. Translation gives CASATGAGELFF.